This T cell receptor (beta chain) stems from a study of cytomegalovirus exposure and HLA in healthy donors. Study-wide points: In a later analysis, across HLA loci, associated TCR counts were highest for DRB1, lowest for HLA-C. About 87% or about 30% of the time was how often most TCR beta V segments were productive, according to an earlier analysis.

This CDR3 contains 16 residues. CDR1 is SEHNR and CDR2 is FQNEAQ in the germline V gene (reference sequence). The V gene end was trimmed by 4 bases and the J gene end by 1 base; junction bases not matched to a gene: 4. Notes on this clone: Its matching antigen is unknown.

In the PCR, 60 Vbeta and 13 Jbeta primers were used. Method: immunoSEQ multiplex PCR; TCRdb's copy keeps in-frame clones and lacks some. The table has fewer than 200,000 clones, around nine tenths seen once. The chain has TRBV7-9 and TRBJ2-2, with 9 bases fitting TRBD1. The receptor was derived from a woman in her twenties or thirties in good health and CMV-seronegative. The sample taken for sequencing was PBMCs. DNA for the CDR3: TGTGCCAGCAGCTCACCGGGACAGGGGAACACCGGGGAGCTGTTTTTT. Amino acids: CASSSPGQGNTGELFF.